This TCR beta chain was sequenced for a study of blood T cell repertoires in COVID-19. Looking at the study overall: The origin of the acute and convalescent COVID-19 samples was the United States, Italy and Spain. From T cells, B-cell-depleted T cells, or PBMCs came the material, which was cDNA or gDNA.

Per the authors' pipeline: Estimated nucleated cell counts came from reference gene primer amplification. Using immunoSEQ multiplex PCR, the repertoire was profiled, and TCRdb retains in-frame clones only, with some absent. The V and J calls and clone size come from that table; D and trimming were worked out from the DNA. The table lists over 130,000 clones, 90% of them singletons. With 3 bases removed from V and 7 bases from J, the gap between germline ends came to 10 bases. CDR1 and CDR2 (germline): KGHSH, LQKENI. CDR3 length: 13 residues. The sequence derives from a woman over 75 with acute or convalescent COVID-19. The specimen was peripheral blood. The chain couples TRBV18 to TRBJ1-5; D perhaps matches TRBD1 (5 bases). CDR3 residues: CASSPDRGQPQHF. The CDR3 coding sequence is TGTGCCAGCTCACCGGATCGGGGGCAGCCCCAGCATTTT.